The 12 T cell receptor beta chains reported below all come from one sample, sequenced in a study of cytomegalovirus exposure and HLA in healthy donors. Generated by immunoSEQ multiplex PCR, the TCRdb table keeps only in-frame clones and is missing some. Altogether about 83,000 clones are present, approximately 96% being singletons, with the ten largest covering roughly 1.3%. The sample comprised PBMCs. The receptor source for this set is a woman aged 18 to 35 in good health and CMV-seronegative.

V is TRBV9 and J is TRBJ2-5; the D gene is possibly TRBD1 (6 bases). Germline V lookup: CDR1 SGDLS, CDR2 YYNGEE. V lost 0 bases and J 5 bases, leaving 8 bases between the germline ends. The CDR3 length is 13 residues. DNA of the CDR3: TGTGCCAGCAGCGTAGCAGGGGACGAGACCCAGTACTTC. Translated, it gives CASSVAGDETQYF. The variable domain in full, with the rest retrieved from reference TRBV9 and TRBJ2-5, is DSGVTQTPKHLITATGQRVTLRCSPRSGDLSVYWYQQSLDQGLQFLIQYYNGEERAKGNILERFSAQQFPDLHSELNLSSLELGDSALYFCASSVAGDETQYFGPGTRLLVL.

The sample holds one count of this clone. The gene calls are TRBV19 and TRBJ2-1, with D hard to call. Germline V gives CDR1 LNHDA, CDR2 SQIVND (reference sequence). The CDR3 runs 13 residues. V was trimmed by 5 bases and J by 0 bases, leaving 5 bases between them. The CDR3: CASSPPSYNEQFF. CDR3 DNA sequence: TGTGCCAGTAGTCCTCCCTCCTACAATGAGCAGTTCTTC.

The CDR3 loop is CASLLTGGDSYGYTF. The CDR3 DNA follows: TGTGCCAGTCTGCTGACAGGGGGCGATTCCTATGGCTACACCTTC. The chain uses TRBV19 and TRBJ1-2, with 10 bases identical to TRBD1. Germline lookup yields CDR1 LNHDA and CDR2 SQIVND (reference sequence). V was pared by 8 bases and J by 4 bases, with 10 bases of the junction left unmatched. The CDR3 totals 15 residues.

The chain combines TRBV28 with TRBJ1-2; 8 bases line up with TRBD1. The CDR3 spans 15 residues. J lost 4 bases, V lost 3 bases, and 7 bases had no gene match. Germline lookup yields CDR1 MDHEN and CDR2 SYDVKM. CDR3 nucleotide sequence: TGTGCCAGCAGTTTCCGGGACAGGACTTCCTATGGCTACACCTTC. It yields the protein CASSFRDRTSYGYTF.

The chain carries TRBV19 and TRBJ2-7; 12 bases line up with TRBD2. Looked up from germline, CDR1 is LNHDA and CDR2 is SQIVND (reference sequence). The CDR3 totals 19 residues. Trimming removed 6 bases from V and 3 bases from J; junction bases left unmatched: 18. The CDR3 DNA sequence: TGTGCCAGTAGAACCGCCGGGACTAGCGGGTATCAGACCGGCTACGAGCAGTACTTC. Encoded protein: CASRTAGTSGYQTGYEQYF.

This clone was detected only once. The chain employs TRBV5-1 and TRBJ2-2, with D perhaps matching TRBD1 (6 bases). This CDR3 is 15 amino acids long. CDR1 is SGHRS and CDR2 is YFSETQ in the germline V gene. Trimming took 0 bases from V and 8 from J, leaving 14 bases between them. CDR3 bases: TGCGCCAGCAGCTTGGAACAGGGTCGCGGGGGGGAGCTGTTTTTT. This gives the protein CASSLEQGRGGELFF.

The CDR3 DNA reads as TGTGCCAGCAGCTCCCGTGGTAGTTTTGCGGCAGTACAGGGGGGGACCCAGTACTTC. Its protein is CASSSRGSFAAVQGGTQYF. The V call is TRBV7-9, the J call TRBJ2-5, with 8 bases identical to TRBD1. With 4 bases clipped from V and 7 bases from J, the junction kept 23 bases outside the gene matches. The germline V gene encodes CDR1 SEHNR and CDR2 FQNEAQ (reference sequence). This CDR3 contains 19 residues.

The genes are TRBV5-1 and TRBJ1-1, with D perhaps matching TRBD1 (5 bases). Trimming shortened V by 0 bases and J by 5 bases, and 14 bases separated the two germline ends. The V gene's germline CDR1 is SGHRS and CDR2 YFSETQ. The CDR3 has 15 residues. CDR3 sequence: CASSLDQGGTTEAFF. CDR3 in DNA: TGCGCCAGCAGCTTGGACCAGGGAGGAACGACTGAAGCTTTCTTT. Based on the CDR3 plus reference TRBV5-1 and TRBJ1-1, the full variable domain is KAGVTQTPRYLIKTRGQQVTLSCSPISGHRSVSWYQQTPGQGLQFLFEYFSETQRNKGNFPGRFSGRQFSNSRSEMNVSTLELGDSALYLCASSLDQGGTTEAFFGQGTRLTVV.

This clone was seen once. The chain joins TRBV11-2 to TRBJ1-1; 11 nucleotides agree with TRBD1. CDR1 is SGHAT and CDR2 is FQNNGV in the germline V gene. The CDR3 is 14 residues long. V lost 5 bases to trimming and J lost 4 bases; unmatched junction nucleotides: 3. CDR3 in DNA: TGTGCCAGCAGCCCGGGACAGGGGGGCACTGAAGCTTTCTTT. Protein product: CASSPGQGGTEAFF.

The chain uses TRBV12-5 and TRBJ2-3, with a tentative D call TRBD2 (6 bases). The CDR3 is made up of 16 amino acids. Trimming took off 5 bases at V and 2 bases at J, with 17 bases between the two ends. Germline V gene data show CDR1 as LGHNT and CDR2 as FRNRAP. In DNA, the CDR3 is TGTGCTAGTGGTCCCGCTCGTAGCGGAGACACAGATACGCAGTATTTT. Its protein is CASGPARSGDTDTQYF.

This rearrangement joins TRBV28 to TRBJ1-2; D is uncertain. CDR3 length: 11 amino acids. V was clipped by 2 bases and J by 8 bases, with 6 bases between them. Germline V gene lookup returns CDR1 MDHEN and CDR2 SYDVKM. The DNA of the CDR3 is TGTGCCAGCAGTTTAAGCCGGGGCTACACCTTC. Translated: CASSLSRGYTF.

The V gene is TRBV6-1, the J gene TRBJ2-2; TRBD1 matches 9 bases. CDR1 is MNHNS, CDR2 SASEGT, per germline. J was trimmed by 7 bases and V by 7 bases; bases with no gene match: 7. The CDR3 totals 14 residues. CDR3 loop: CASMNRGPVGELFF. CDR3 nucleotides: TGTGCCAGCATGAACAGGGGGCCTGTCGGGGAGCTGTTTTTT.